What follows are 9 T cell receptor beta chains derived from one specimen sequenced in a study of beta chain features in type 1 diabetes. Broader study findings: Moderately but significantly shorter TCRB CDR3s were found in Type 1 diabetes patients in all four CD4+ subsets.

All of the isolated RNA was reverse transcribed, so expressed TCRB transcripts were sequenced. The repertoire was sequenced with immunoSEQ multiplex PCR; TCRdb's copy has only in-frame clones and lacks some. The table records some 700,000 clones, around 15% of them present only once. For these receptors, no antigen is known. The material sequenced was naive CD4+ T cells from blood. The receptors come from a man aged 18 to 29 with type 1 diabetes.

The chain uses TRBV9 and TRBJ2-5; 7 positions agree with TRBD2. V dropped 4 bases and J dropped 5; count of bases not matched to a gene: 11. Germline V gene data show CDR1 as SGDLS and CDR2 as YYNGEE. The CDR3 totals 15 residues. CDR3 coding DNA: TGTGCCAGCAGCCTCAGCGGGGCACCACAGGAGACCCAGTACTTC. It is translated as CASSLSGAPQETQYF.

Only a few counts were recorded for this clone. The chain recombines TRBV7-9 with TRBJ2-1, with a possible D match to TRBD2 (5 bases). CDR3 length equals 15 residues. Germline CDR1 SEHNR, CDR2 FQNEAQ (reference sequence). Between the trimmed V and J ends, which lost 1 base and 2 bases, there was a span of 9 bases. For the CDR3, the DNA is TGTGCCAGCAGCTTAGACGGGAACCCCTACAATGAGCAGTTCTTC. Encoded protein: CASSLDGNPYNEQFF.

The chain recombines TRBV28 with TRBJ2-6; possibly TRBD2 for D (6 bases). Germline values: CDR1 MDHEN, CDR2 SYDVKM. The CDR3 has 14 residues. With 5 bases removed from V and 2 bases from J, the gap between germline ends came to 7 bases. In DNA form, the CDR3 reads TGTGCCAGCAGTGGGGGGACTGGGGCCAACGTCCTGACTTTC. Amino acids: CASSGGTGANVLTF.

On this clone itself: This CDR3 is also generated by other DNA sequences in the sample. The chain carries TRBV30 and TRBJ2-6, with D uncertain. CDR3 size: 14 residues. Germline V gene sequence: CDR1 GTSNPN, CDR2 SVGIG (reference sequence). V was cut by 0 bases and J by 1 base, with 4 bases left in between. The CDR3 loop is CAWSVGSGANVLTF. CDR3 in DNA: TGTGCCTGGAGTGTGGGTTCTGGGGCCAACGTCCTGACTTTC.

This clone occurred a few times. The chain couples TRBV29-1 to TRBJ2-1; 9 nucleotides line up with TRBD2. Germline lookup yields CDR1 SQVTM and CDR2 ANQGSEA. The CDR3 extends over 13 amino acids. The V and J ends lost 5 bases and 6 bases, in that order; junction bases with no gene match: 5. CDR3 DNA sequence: TGCAGCGTTCGCGCTAGCGGGGTCAATGAGCAGTTCTTC. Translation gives CSVRASGVNEQFF.

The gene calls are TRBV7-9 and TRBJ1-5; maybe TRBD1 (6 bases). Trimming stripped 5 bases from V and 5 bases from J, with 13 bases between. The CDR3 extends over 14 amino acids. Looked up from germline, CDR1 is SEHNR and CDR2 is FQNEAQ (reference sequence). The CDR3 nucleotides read TGTGCCAGCAGCGGGAGGGGGGAATATCAGCCCCAGCATTTT. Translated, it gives CASSGRGEYQPQHF.

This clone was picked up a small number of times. The CDR3 nucleotides are TGTGCCTTGACCAGATTACGCACAGATACGCAGTATTTT. Translation: CALTRLRTDTQYF. V is TRBV30 and J is TRBJ2-3; D remains ambiguous. Trimming took 7 bases from V and 1 from J, leaving 12 bases between them. The germline V gene has CDR1 GTSNPN and CDR2 SVGIG (reference sequence). CDR3 size: 13 residues.

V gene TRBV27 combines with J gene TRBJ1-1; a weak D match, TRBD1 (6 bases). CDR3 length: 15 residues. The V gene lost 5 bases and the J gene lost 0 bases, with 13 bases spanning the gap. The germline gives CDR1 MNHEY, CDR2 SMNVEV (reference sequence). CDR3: CASSPDRLMNTEAFF. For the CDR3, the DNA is TGTGCCAGCAGTCCGGACAGACTTATGAACACTGAAGCTTTCTTT.

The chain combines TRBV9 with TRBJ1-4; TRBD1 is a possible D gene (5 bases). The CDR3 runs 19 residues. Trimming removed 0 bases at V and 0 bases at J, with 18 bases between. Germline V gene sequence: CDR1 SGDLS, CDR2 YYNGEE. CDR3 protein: CASSVGGIQIGATNEKLFF. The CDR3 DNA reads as TGTGCCAGCAGCGTAGGTGGGATCCAAATAGGGGCAACTAATGAAAAACTGTTTTTT.